This T cell receptor (beta chain) was recovered during a study of post-analysis software for immune sequencing data. Looking at the study overall: Relapsing-remitting, secondary progressive and progressive-relapsing multiple sclerosis were all included among the disease courses.

The TCR beta cDNA libraries carried unique molecular identifiers. With about 1 to 11 million T cells as the source, 540,000 or so cDNA molecules resulted. One entry per CDR3 protein, called by TCRdb with MiXCR from the PCR reads. The sample comprises about 430,000 distinct CDR3 sequences, 35% to 45% of which are singletons, and around 8% rests with the top ten. Concerning this clonotype itself: Antigen specificity is unknown.

The CDR3 length is 11 residues. Study-wide results and limits: Roughly 5 TRBV segments (TRBV5-6, TRBV5-1 and TRBV20-1 among them) occurred more frequently in patients than in controls.

The chain joins TRBV12-2 to TRBJ1-1. TRBV12-2 is designated a pseudogene. The clonotype was recovered from a girl aged 2 to 10 with multiple sclerosis. Sequences were obtained from blood. The CDR3 nucleotides read TGTGCAAGTCGCTTAGAAAGAGAAGCTTTCTTT. This encodes CASRLEREAFF.